A single sample gave rise to the 15 T cell receptor beta chains below, sequenced in a study of shared clonotypes between healthy human individuals. Libraries were prepared by immunoSEQ multiplex PCR; TCRdb keeps only in-frame clonotypes and omits some of them. The sample yields over 850,000 clones, 75% to 85% seen once. Source material: memory CD4+ T cells from PBMCs. Subset noted: CD45RA-negative fraction. The receptor source for this set is a man younger than 30 in good health. Some clones in this sample may be carry-over from other donors' samples.

The chain uses TRBV28 and TRBJ1-3, with 7 bases fitting TRBD1. CDR1 and CDR2 from the germline V gene are MDHEN and SYDVKM. V was pared by 4 bases and J by 0 bases, with 3 bases of the junction left unmatched. The CDR3 has 15 amino acids. The CDR3 protein is CASSSGTASGNTIYF. The CDR3 DNA reads as TGTGCCAGCAGTTCCGGGACAGCCTCTGGAAACACCATATATTTT. Based on the CDR3 plus reference TRBV28 and TRBJ1-3, the full variable domain is DVKVTQSSRYLVKRTGEKVFLECVQDMDHENMFWYRQDPGLGLRLIYFSYDVKMKEKGDIPEGYSVSREKKERFSLILESASTNQTSMYLCASSSGTASGNTIYFGEGSWLTVV.

The chain recombines TRBV7-9 with TRBJ2-7, with 7 bases that match TRBD2. Germline trimming cut 5 bases from V and 7 bases from J; bases unmatched to any gene: 14. The CDR3 spans 15 residues. Germline V lookup: CDR1 SEHNR, CDR2 FQNEAQ (reference sequence). This CDR3 is CASSNLGLRFGEQYF. CDR3 nucleotide sequence: TGTGCCAGCAGCAACCTGGGACTACGGTTCGGAGAGCAGTACTTC.

This clone turned up a few times. This chain uses TRBV2 with TRBJ1-2; 8 nucleotides match TRBD1. In germline, CDR1 is SNHLY, CDR2 FYNNEI. V lost 10 bases, J lost 8 bases, and 6 bases stayed unmatched. This CDR3 has 11 residues. This CDR3 is CAIGQGVGYTF. DNA for the CDR3: TGTGCCATAGGACAGGGCGTGGGCTACACCTTC.

The genes are TRBV6-6 and TRBJ2-5; 7 nucleotides align to TRBD1. Germline CDR1 reads MNHNY; CDR2 reads SVGAGI (reference sequence). V lost 6 bases and J lost 4; bases outside the gene matches: 8. The CDR3 has 14 residues. CDR3 in DNA: TGTGCCAGCAGCCAGAACAGGGGAGTAGAGACCCAGTACTTC. Its protein is CASSQNRGVETQYF.

CDR3 coding DNA: TGTGCCAGCAGTTTATTCTCCCCGCTGAGACAGGGCGGAACTGAAGCTTTCTTT. Translation: CASSLFSPLRQGGTEAFF. The V and J genes are TRBV27 and TRBJ1-1, with TRBD1 matching 7 bases. Trimming at V came to 1 base and at J to 5 bases, leaving 16 bases not matched to a gene. The V gene's germline CDR1 is MNHEY and CDR2 SMNVEV (reference sequence). This CDR3 is 18 amino acids long.

The chain carries TRBV9 and TRBJ1-4; D not resolved. The V gene lost 0 bases and the J gene lost 8 bases, with 11 bases spanning the gap. Germline CDR1 reads SGDLS; CDR2 reads YYNGEE. The CDR3 consists of 14 residues. The CDR3 here is CASSVGPGREKLFF. CDR3 in DNA: TGTGCCAGCAGCGTAGGCCCGGGCCGAGAAAAACTGTTTTTT.

The chain joins TRBV5-1 to TRBJ1-1, with 8 bases aligning to TRBD1. Germline loops: CDR1 SGHRS, CDR2 YFSETQ. CDR3 length equals 15 residues. The ends lost 4 bases at V and 4 bases at J; junction bases unmatched: 9. This CDR3 reads CASSVDRGLGTEAFF. The CDR3 DNA is TGCGCCAGCAGCGTTGACAGGGGATTGGGCACTGAAGCTTTCTTT.

The rearrangement joins TRBV7-6 to TRBJ2-3, with 9 positions matching TRBD1. The CDR3 has 14 amino acids. Trimming cost V 3 bases and J 6 bases; bases outside gene matches: 4. CDR1 and CDR2 from the germline V gene are SGHVS and FNYEAQ. CDR3 nucleotides: TGTGCCAGCAGCTTGACAGGGGGACGGGATACGCAGTATTTT. Translating gives CASSLTGGRDTQYF.

This clone was found a few times. This chain connects TRBV6-1 to TRBJ2-4; D ambiguous. The germline CDR1 and CDR2 sequences are MNHNS and SASEGT. This CDR3 contains 14 residues. Trimming took 7 bases from V and 1 from J, leaving 11 bases between them. CDR3 DNA: TGTGCCAGCACCATGGAAGAGGCCAAAAACATTCAGTACTTC. Its protein product is CASTMEEAKNIQYF.

This rearrangement joins TRBV5-1 to TRBJ1-1, with TRBD1 identical over 7 bases. The V gene's germline CDR1 is SGHRS and CDR2 YFSETQ. The CDR3 has 13 residues. Trimming took 7 bases from V and 3 from J; bases not matched to a gene: 6. The CDR3 DNA follows: TGCGCCAGCCGGACAGGCGGGGACACTGAAGCTTTCTTT. As protein: CASRTGGDTEAFF.

The CDR3 here is CASSIDGGSGANVLTF. The CDR3 region has the DNA TGTGCCAGTAGTATAGATGGGGGCTCTGGGGCCAACGTCCTGACTTTC. The chain couples TRBV19 to TRBJ2-6; either TRBD1 or TRBD2 may fit D (5 bases each). Germline values: CDR1 LNHDA, CDR2 SQIVND (reference sequence). The CDR3 loop spans 16 amino acids. Trimming removed 0 bases from V and 0 bases from J, with 6 bases in between. Filled out from reference TRBV19 and TRBJ2-6, the complete variable domain reads DGGITQSPKYLFRKEGQNVTLSCEQNLNHDAMYWYRQDPGQGLRLIYYSQIVNDFQKGDIAEGYSVSREKKESFPLTVTSAQKNPTAFYLCASSIDGGSGANVLTFGAGSRLTVL.

Points on this clone: In the same sample, other DNA sequences code for this CDR3. V and J are TRBV2 and TRBJ2-5; 7 bases map to TRBD1. The V and J ends lost 4 bases and 5 bases, in that order; junction bases with no gene match: 4. The CDR3 is 13 residues long. Per the germline V gene, CDR1 is SNHLY and CDR2 is FYNNEI. The CDR3 DNA reads TGTGCCAGCAGTGGACAGGGTGGGGAGACCCAGTACTTC. Translating gives CASSGQGGETQYF.

The chain combines TRBV5-1 with TRBJ2-1, with 11 bases lining up with TRBD1. The CDR3 consists of 17 residues. J was trimmed by 9 bases and V by 2 bases; bases with no gene match: 13. Germline lookup yields CDR1 SGHRS and CDR2 YFSETQ. The CDR3 nucleotides are TGCGCCAGCAGCTTCGTCCCGCCGGGACAGGGGGTAGGTGAGCAGTTCTTC. It specifies CASSFVPPGQGVGEQFF. The complete variable domain, with remaining parts taken from reference TRBV5-1 and TRBJ2-1, reads KAGVTQTPRYLIKTRGQQVTLSCSPISGHRSVSWYQQTPGQGLQFLFEYFSETQRNKGNFPGRFSGRQFSNSRSEMNVSTLELGDSALYLCASSFVPPGQGVGEQFFGPGTRLTVL.

This rearrangement joins TRBV29-1 to TRBJ2-3; D may be TRBD2 (5 bases). Germline V gene lookup returns CDR1 SQVTM and CDR2 ANQGSEA. Deletions cut 6 bases from V and 2 bases from J, with 12 bases between. This CDR3 has 13 amino acids. CDR3 loop: CSVKRGHTDTQYF. In DNA, the CDR3 is TGCAGCGTCAAAAGAGGGCACACAGATACGCAGTATTTT.

This clone was seen a single time. The genes are TRBV6-5 and TRBJ1-2; 7 bases line up with TRBD1. Trimming at V came to 6 bases and at J to 5 bases, leaving 12 bases not matched to a gene. The CDR3 sequence is 15 residues long. Germline values: CDR1 MNHEY, CDR2 SVGAGI. CDR3 coding DNA: TGTGCCAGCAGCAAGGGGGGCAGGGGGTTGTATGGCTACACCTTC. Translating it yields CASSKGGRGLYGYTF.